A single sample gave rise to the 30 T cell receptor beta chains below, sequenced in a study of spatial heterogeneity in lung cancer. A single record per CDR3 protein comes from TCRdb applying MiXCR to the 5' RACE reads. The sample includes about 10,000 distinct CDR3 sequences, roughly 3.5% of them seen just once. Time point here: blood taken at disease recurrence. Tumor, nontumor lung or frozen PBMC supplied whole RNA that was sequenced unsorted. The sample in question was PBMCs, obtained at recurrence. Receptors were obtained from a female donor with early-stage non-small cell lung cancer.

This clonotype came up many times. This beta chain slipped into a library made for alpha chains as a stray read, so its size is not meaningful. The J gene is TRBJ2-1, the V gene TRBV5-1; D not certain. This CDR3 is built from 14 residues. V was clipped by 1 base and J by 7 bases, with 12 bases between them. The V gene's germline CDR1 is SGHRS and CDR2 YFSETQ. CDR3 nucleotide sequence: TGCGCCAGCAGCTTGCAGTTATTCCGTAATGAGCAGTTCTTC. Encoded protein: CASSLQLFRNEQFF.

To note about this clonotype: Because this beta chain is a stray read in a library intended to capture alpha chains, its abundance should not be given much weight. This chain uses TRBV7-6 with TRBJ1-1; D may be TRBD1 (5 bases). This CDR3 is 13 amino acids long. V dropped 5 bases and J dropped 1 base, with 8 bases sitting between them. The V gene's germline CDR1 is SGHVS and CDR2 FNYEAQ. The CDR3 reads CASSDDRNTEAFF. CDR3 nucleotide sequence: TGTGCCAGCAGCGATGACAGGAACACTGAAGCTTTCTTT.

This clonotype has more than one count but fewer than ten. This beta chain was picked up by a library intended for alpha chains and is off target, so its count carries little meaning. This chain connects TRBV19 to TRBJ2-7; possible D gene TRBD2, 6 bases. CDR1 and CDR2 from the germline V gene are LNHDA and SQIVND (reference sequence). The CDR3 is made up of 17 amino acids. Deletions cut 5 bases from V and 1 base from J, with 21 bases between. In DNA form, the CDR3 reads TGTGCCAGTAGTGCCAAATCTCCGGGACTGGGGTCCTACGAGCAGTACTTC. It specifies CASSAKSPGLGSYEQYF.

This clonotype was observed many times. As an off-target read in a library built for alpha chains, this beta chain has a frequency of little significance. The gene calls are TRBV28 and TRBJ2-6, with D possibly being TRBD1 or TRBD2 (6 bases each). The CDR3 loop spans 20 amino acids. Germline lookup yields CDR1 MDHEN and CDR2 SYDVKM. The V end was cut by 3 bases, the J end by 0 bases, with 21 bases between. The CDR3 here is CASSFVQRGGRSSGANVLTF. The CDR3 DNA is TGTGCCAGCAGTTTTGTTCAGCGAGGGGGGAGGTCCTCTGGGGCCAACGTCCTGACTTTC.

This clonotype appeared a few times. This beta chain lies outside the target of a library built for alpha chains; its clone size means little. J is TRBJ2-7 and V is TRBV5-1; no clear D gene. CDR3 length: 13 amino acids. Germline assignment: CDR1 SGHRS and CDR2 YFSETQ. The V and J ends lost 0 bases and 1 base respectively, with 5 bases between them. CDR3: CASSLEQSYEQYF. CDR3 nucleotide sequence: TGCGCCAGCAGCTTGGAACAGTCCTACGAGCAGTACTTC.

By proportion, this clonotype is medium-sized. A library prepared for alpha chains yielded this beta chain as an off-target read; its size is of little meaning. The chain is built from TRBV29-1 and TRBJ2-7, with no clear D. Between the trimmed V and J ends, which lost 7 bases and 1 base, there was a span of 14 bases. Germline loops: CDR1 SQVTM, CDR2 ANQGSEA. CDR3 length: 13 amino acids. The CDR3 is CSAHDGPSYEQYF. CDR3 sequence (DNA): TGCAGCGCCCACGACGGACCTTCCTACGAGCAGTACTTC.

This clonotype was recorded many times. A library prepared for alpha chains yielded this beta chain as an off-target read; its size is of little meaning. The rearrangement uses TRBV20-1 and TRBJ2-1; possible D gene TRBD2, 5 bases. In germline, CDR1 is DFQATT, CDR2 SNEGSKA (reference sequence). V lost 0 bases to trimming and J lost 2 bases, with 11 bases between them. This CDR3 region has 15 residues. The CDR3 loop reads CSARDGAEAYNEQFF. Written as DNA, the CDR3 is TGCAGTGCTAGAGATGGAGCGGAGGCCTACAATGAGCAGTTCTTC.

This clonotype has ten or more counts. With the library built for alpha chains, this beta chain is off target and its frequency is not meaningful. J is TRBJ1-6 and V is TRBV11-2; no reliable D call. This CDR3 comprises 17 residues. Between the trimmed V and J ends, which lost 0 bases and 9 bases, there was a span of 18 bases. Germline V gene data show CDR1 as SGHAT and CDR2 as FQNNGV. This chain's CDR3 is CASSLDFDGTNRSPLHF. The CDR3 nucleotides read TGTGCCAGCAGCTTAGATTTCGACGGAACCAACCGTTCACCCCTCCACTTT.

This clonotype showed up many times. This beta chain is a stray sequence in a library constructed for alpha chains; its clone size is not meaningful. The chain joins TRBV29-1 to TRBJ2-6, with D possibly matching TRBD2 (7 bases). Per germline, CDR1 SQVTM and CDR2 ANQGSEA. CDR3 length: 17 amino acids. The V and J ends lost 4 bases and 0 bases respectively, with 16 bases between them. CDR3 in amino acids: CSVGGGGPSSGANVLTF. The CDR3 coding sequence is TGCAGCGTTGGGGGCGGGGGCCCCAGCTCTGGGGCCAACGTCCTGACTTTC.

At least ten counts were recorded for this clonotype. Because this beta chain is a stray read in a library intended to capture alpha chains, its abundance should not be given much weight. V and J are TRBV11-1 and TRBJ1-5; no clear D. V lost 4 bases to trimming and J lost 1 base, with 8 bases between them. This CDR3 region has 14 residues. Germline loops: CDR1 SGHAT, CDR2 FQDESV (reference sequence). The CDR3 nucleotides are TGTGCCAGCAGCTCGGACTCAAGCAATCAGCCCCAGCATTTT. Translation gives CASSSDSSNQPQHF.

This clonotype has more than one count but fewer than ten. A library prepared for alpha chains yielded this beta chain as an off-target read; its size is of little meaning. V and J are TRBV20-1 and TRBJ1-5; unclear D gene. The CDR3 has 16 residues. Per germline, CDR1 DFQATT and CDR2 SNEGSKA (reference sequence). V shed 0 bases and J shed 0 bases, with 12 bases lying between them. The CDR3 DNA reads as TGCAGTGCTAGAGATTTGATGGACGGTAGCAATCAGCCCCAGCATTTT. It yields the protein CSARDLMDGSNQPQHF.

By proportion, this clonotype is medium-sized. This beta chain lies outside the target of a library built for alpha chains; its clone size means little. This chain uses TRBV28 with TRBJ2-3; the match to TRBD2 covers 10 bases. Germline values: CDR1 MDHEN, CDR2 SYDVKM. This CDR3 region has 17 residues. The V segment lost 7 bases and the J segment 0 bases; nucleotides outside the gene matches: 10. Here the CDR3 DNA reads TGTGCCAGCACCTCTTCCGGACTAGCGGAAAGCACAGATACGCAGTATTTT. It specifies CASTSSGLAESTDTQYF. Supplemented by reference TRBV28 and TRBJ2-3, the full variable domain reads DVKVTQSSRYLVKRTGEKVFLECVQDMDHENMFWYRQDPGLGLRLIYFSYDVKMKEKGDIPEGYSVSREKKERFSLILESASTNQTSMYLCASTSSGLAESTDTQYFGPGTRLTVL.

By its share, this clonotype is medium-sized (0.01 to 0.1%). Found in a library prepared for alpha chains, this beta chain is an off-target read, and its abundance has little meaning. The V and J genes are TRBV5-4 and TRBJ2-2; D remains unclear. Germline CDR1 reads SGHNT; CDR2 reads YYREEE (reference sequence). The CDR3 runs to 12 residues. Trimming stripped 10 bases from V and 0 bases from J, with 7 bases between. The DNA for the CDR3 is TGTGCCGCAGGAGCGAACACCGGGGAGCTGTTTTTT. It yields the protein CAAGANTGELFF. Full variable domain (rest looked up from reference TRBV5-4 and TRBJ2-2): ETGVTQSPTHLIKTRGQQVTLRCSSQSGHNTVSWYQQALGQGPQFIFQYYREEENGRGNFPPRFSGLQFPNYSSELNVNALELDDSALYLCAAGANTGELFFGEGSRLTVL.

This clonotype occurred many times. This beta chain represents an off-target read in a library built for alpha chains; its size is of limited meaning. V and J are TRBV20-1 and TRBJ2-1; 9 nucleotides match TRBD1. This CDR3 spans 14 amino acids. The V gene end was trimmed by 6 bases and the J gene end by 7 bases; junction bases not matched to a gene: 10. The germline V gene has CDR1 DFQATT and CDR2 SNEGSKA (reference sequence). The CDR3 bases are TGCAGTGCAATAAACAGGGGGCGAAGAAATGAGCAGTTCTTC. It specifies CSAINRGRRNEQFF.

Ten or more counts support this clonotype. With the library built for alpha chains, this beta chain is off target and its frequency is not meaningful. The rearrangement joins TRBV4-2 to TRBJ2-5; 14 bases fit TRBD2. Germline CDR1 is LGHNA and CDR2 is YNFKEQ. The CDR3 consists of 15 residues. J lost 5 bases, V lost 4 bases, and 3 bases had no gene match. The CDR3 is CASSRLAGGRETQYF. CDR3 DNA sequence: TGTGCCAGCAGCCGACTAGCGGGGGGGCGGGAGACCCAGTACTTC.

This clonotype was recorded at least ten times. This beta chain is a stray read from a library made for alpha chains; its abundance is not meaningful. The V gene is TRBV19, the J gene TRBJ2-1, with 10 bases aligning to TRBD2. CDR1 is LNHDA, CDR2 SQIVND, per germline (reference sequence). The CDR3 spans 15 residues. Losses at the gene ends were 3 bases for V and 8 bases for J; bases not matched to a gene: 7. The CDR3 is CASSIGAGGLDEQFF. As DNA, the CDR3 is TGTGCCAGTAGTATCGGAGCGGGGGGGCTCGATGAGCAGTTCTTC.

The table lists this clonotype with many counts. This beta chain is a stray read from a library made for alpha chains; its abundance is not meaningful. The CDR3 sequence: CASSDSRGGADTQYF. CDR3 DNA: TGTGCCAGCAGTGACTCGAGAGGGGGCGCAGATACGCAGTATTTT. The chain carries TRBV6-4 and TRBJ2-3; 7 bases map to TRBD1. CDR1 is MRHNA, CDR2 SNTAGT, per germline. The CDR3 is 15 amino acids. After removal of 0 bases from V and 4 bases from J, the junction contained 4 bases not matched to a gene.

At least ten counts were recorded for this clonotype. Because this beta chain is a stray read in a library intended to capture alpha chains, its abundance should not be given much weight. The CDR3 nucleotides are TGTGCCAGCAGCCCGTCCGGGACAGCTGCAGATACGCAGTATTTT. Protein sequence: CASSPSGTAADTQYF. The chain has TRBV11-3 and TRBJ2-3; TRBD1 agrees at 7 bases. The ends lost 5 bases at V and 4 bases at J; junction bases unmatched: 9. The V gene's germline CDR1 is SGHNT and CDR2 YENEEA. This CDR3 contains 15 residues.

Relative to its sample, this clonotype is medium-sized (0.01 to 0.1%). This beta chain came through as a stray read in a library set up for alpha chains, and its size says little. The V gene is TRBV7-6, the J gene TRBJ2-5, with no clear D. The V gene's germline CDR1 is SGHVS and CDR2 FNYEAQ. Trimming took 5 bases from V and 1 from J, leaving 11 bases between them. This CDR3 comprises 14 residues. CDR3 bases: TGTGCCAGCAGCCAGACCACTACCCAAGAGACCCAGTACTTC. The encoded protein is CASSQTTTQETQYF.

By sample share, this clonotype is medium-sized. This beta chain was picked up by a library intended for alpha chains and is off target, so its count carries little meaning. This chain joins TRBV10-2 and TRBJ1-1; maybe TRBD1 (5 bases). Trimming took off 6 bases at V and 6 bases at J, with 14 bases between the two ends. The CDR3 extends over 13 amino acids. The germline V gene has CDR1 WSHSY and CDR2 SAAADI. The CDR3 here is CASSGGDYAEAFF. DNA for the CDR3: TGCGCCAGCAGCGGGGGTGATTACGCTGAAGCTTTCTTT.

Worth noting for this clonotype: Possible read error: a much larger clone is one base away. With the library built for alpha chains, this beta chain is off target and its frequency is not meaningful. V usage is TRBV2 and J usage is TRBJ2-1; D assignment may be TRBD1 or TRBD2 (5 bases each). Germline lookup yields CDR1 SNHLY and CDR2 FYNNEI. This CDR3 comprises 14 residues. CDR3 DNA sequence: TGTGCCAGCAGCAGGGCTAGCTCCTACAATGGGCAGTTCTTC. Its protein is CASSRASSYNGQFF. Together with reference TRBV2 and TRBJ2-1, the CDR3 gives the full variable domain: EPEVTQTPSHQVTQMGQEVILRCVPISNHLYFYWYRQILGQKVEFLVSFYNNEISEKSEIFDDQFSVERPDGSNFTLKIRSTKLEDSAMYFCASSRASSYNGQFFGPGTRLTVL.

This clonotype appeared many times. This beta chain is a stray sequence in a library constructed for alpha chains; its clone size is not meaningful. The V call is TRBV7-6, the J call TRBJ2-7; no reliable D call. Trimming took off 5 bases at V and 3 bases at J, with 11 bases between the two ends. CDR3 length: 13 residues. The germline V gene encodes CDR1 SGHVS and CDR2 FNYEAQ. CDR3: CASSPGPNYEQYF. In DNA form, the CDR3 reads TGTGCCAGCAGCCCCGGACCTAACTACGAGCAGTACTTC.

This clonotype rates as medium-sized. A library prepared for alpha chains yielded this beta chain as an off-target read; its size is of little meaning. This sequence joins TRBV7-9 and TRBJ2-1; 7 nucleotides align to TRBD1. The germline gives CDR1 SEHNR, CDR2 FQNEAQ (reference sequence). V was pared by 6 bases and J by 12 bases, with 5 bases of the junction left unmatched. CDR3 size: 11 residues. CDR3 loop: CASRLTGAQFF. The CDR3 coding sequence is TGTGCCAGCAGGCTAACAGGGGCGCAGTTCTTC.

Ten or more counts support this clonotype. The library was prepared for alpha chains; this beta chain is a stray read, so its frequency means little. This sequence joins TRBV29-1 and TRBJ1-1, with 7 positions matching TRBD1. Trimming cost V 6 bases and J 2 bases; bases outside gene matches: 6. Germline-derived CDR1 and CDR2 are SQVTM and ANQGSEA. The CDR3 loop spans 13 amino acids. The CDR3 sequence is CSVAGQANTEAFF. The CDR3 DNA follows: TGCAGCGTCGCCGGACAGGCCAACACTGAAGCTTTCTTT.

Ten or more counts support this clonotype. This beta chain lies outside the target of a library built for alpha chains; its clone size means little. The chain carries TRBV11-2 and TRBJ2-7, with D hard to call. The CDR3 covers 15 residues. Germline CDR1 and CDR2: SGHAT and FQNNGV. Trimming left V 5 bases short and J 0 bases short, with 14 bases between. This CDR3 reads CASSTTPTVSYEQYF. CDR3 nucleotide sequence: TGTGCCAGCAGCACAACCCCCACGGTCTCCTACGAGCAGTACTTC.

In its sample, this clonotype was seen many times. This beta chain is a stray read from a library made for alpha chains; its abundance is not meaningful. V is TRBV10-3 and J is TRBJ2-2; D possibly corresponds to TRBD2 (6 bases). In germline, CDR1 is ENHRY, CDR2 SYGVKD. The CDR3 consists of 13 residues. V dropped 4 bases and J dropped 6 bases, with 9 bases sitting between them. The CDR3 loop is CAISGRGAGELFF. CDR3 DNA: TGTGCCATCAGTGGGAGGGGCGCCGGGGAGCTGTTTTTT.

There are many counts of this clonotype. This beta chain lies outside the target of a library built for alpha chains; its clone size means little. The rearrangement uses TRBV4-1 and TRBJ2-3, with unresolved D. Germline V gene lookup returns CDR1 MGHRA and CDR2 YSYEKL. Between the trimmed V and J ends, which lost 0 bases and 2 bases, there was a span of 9 bases. The CDR3 totals 15 residues. In DNA form, the CDR3 reads TGCGCCAGCAGCCAAGATCGTATAATCACAGATACGCAGTATTTT. It encodes CASSQDRIITDTQYF.

The table lists this clonotype with many counts. This beta chain appears as a stray read in a library generated for alpha chains; its size is not informative. The chain combines TRBV5-1 with TRBJ2-1, with D perhaps matching TRBD1 (6 bases). The V gene lost 8 bases and the J gene lost 4 bases, with 25 bases spanning the gap. The CDR3 has 17 residues. Germline V CDR1 and CDR2: SGHRS, YFSETQ. The CDR3 protein is CASVLNPGSGEYNEQFF. The CDR3 bases are TGCGCCAGTGTACTTAATCCGGGGTCAGGGGAGTACAATGAGCAGTTCTTC.

This clonotype came up many times. Since the library was made to target alpha chains, this beta chain is a stray read and its abundance is not meaningful. The chain links TRBV20-1 to TRBJ2-7; TRBD2 matches 10 bases. There are 15 residues in the CDR3. Germline-derived CDR1 and CDR2 are DFQATT and SNEGSKA (reference sequence). V lost 2 bases, J lost 0 bases, and 4 bases stayed unmatched. The CDR3 bases are TGCAGTGCTAGATCCCCTAGCGGGGGCTCCTACGAGCAGTACTTC. Its protein is CSARSPSGGSYEQYF.

This clonotype has a count of ten or more. For a library built for alpha chains, this beta chain is a stray read; little rests on its size. The V call is TRBV5-1, the J call TRBJ1-1, with D hard to call. The V end was cut by 4 bases, the J end by 4 bases, with 14 bases between. CDR3 length equals 14 residues. Looked up from germline, CDR1 is SGHRS and CDR2 is YFSETQ. The CDR3 coding sequence is TGCGCCAGCAGCCCGTACCCGCCGAGCACTGAAGCTTTCTTT. This translates into CASSPYPPSTEAFF.